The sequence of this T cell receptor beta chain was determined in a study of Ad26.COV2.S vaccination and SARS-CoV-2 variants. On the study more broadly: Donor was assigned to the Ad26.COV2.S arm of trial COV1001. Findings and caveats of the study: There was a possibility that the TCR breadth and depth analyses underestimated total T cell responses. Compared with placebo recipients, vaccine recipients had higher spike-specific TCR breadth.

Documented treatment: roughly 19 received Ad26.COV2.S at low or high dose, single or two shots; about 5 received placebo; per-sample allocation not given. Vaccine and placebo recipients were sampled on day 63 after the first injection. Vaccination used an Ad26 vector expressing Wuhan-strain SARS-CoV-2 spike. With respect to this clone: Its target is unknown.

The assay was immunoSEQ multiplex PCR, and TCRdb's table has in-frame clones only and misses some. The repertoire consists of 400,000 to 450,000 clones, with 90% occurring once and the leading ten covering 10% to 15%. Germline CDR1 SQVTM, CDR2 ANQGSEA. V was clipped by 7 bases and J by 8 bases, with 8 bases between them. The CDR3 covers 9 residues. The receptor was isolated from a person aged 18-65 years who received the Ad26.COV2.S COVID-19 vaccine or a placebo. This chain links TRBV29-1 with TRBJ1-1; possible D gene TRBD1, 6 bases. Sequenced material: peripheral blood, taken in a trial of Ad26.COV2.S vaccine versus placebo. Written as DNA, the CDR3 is TGCAGCGCCGGGACAGAAGCTTTCTTT. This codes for CSAGTEAFF.